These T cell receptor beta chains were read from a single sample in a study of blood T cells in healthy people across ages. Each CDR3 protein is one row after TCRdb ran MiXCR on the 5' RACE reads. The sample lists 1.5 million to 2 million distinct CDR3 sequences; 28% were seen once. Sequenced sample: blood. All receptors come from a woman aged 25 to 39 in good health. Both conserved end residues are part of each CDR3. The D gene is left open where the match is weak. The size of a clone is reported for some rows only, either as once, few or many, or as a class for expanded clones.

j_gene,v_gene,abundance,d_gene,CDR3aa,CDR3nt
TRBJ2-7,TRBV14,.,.,CASSRQDRRYEQYF,TGTGCCAGCAGCCGCCAAGACCGGCGATACGAGCAGTACTTC
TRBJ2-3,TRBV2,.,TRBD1,CASYRGTEDTQYF,TGTGCCAGCTACAGGGGAACTGAAGATACGCAGTATTTT
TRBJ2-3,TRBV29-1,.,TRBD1,CSQAVRGLEDTQYF,TGCAGCCAAGCAGTGAGGGGGCTAGAAGATACGCAGTATTTT
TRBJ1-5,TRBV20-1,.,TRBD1,CSARVSGQVNQPQHF,TGCAGTGCTAGAGTATCCGGACAGGTGAATCAGCCCCAGCATTTT
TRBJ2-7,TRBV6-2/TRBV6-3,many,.,CASSYATGYEQYF,TGTGCCAGCAGTTACGCCACAGGGTACGAGCAGTACTTC
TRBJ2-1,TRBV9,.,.,CASSVVGREQFF,TGTGCCAGCAGCGTAGTTGGGAGGGAGCAGTTCTTC
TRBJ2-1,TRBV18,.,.,CASSPRGEGDNEQFF,TGTGCCAGCTCACCTCGGGGAGAAGGGGACAATGAGCAGTTCTTC
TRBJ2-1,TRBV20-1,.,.,CSAPLVGGPGEQFF,TGCAGTGCTCCTCTGGTTGGGGGACCCGGTGAGCAGTTCTTC
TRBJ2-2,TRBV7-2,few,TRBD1,CASSLIGGETGELFF,TGTGCCAGCAGCTTAATAGGGGGCGAAACCGGGGAGCTGTTTTTT
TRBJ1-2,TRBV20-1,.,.,CSASWGATFNYGYTF,TGCAGTGCTAGTTGGGGGGCAACCTTTAACTATGGCTACACCTTC
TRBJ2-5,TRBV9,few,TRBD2,CASSKGGGIETQYF,TGTGCCAGCAGCAAGGGCGGGGGGATTGAGACCCAGTACTTC
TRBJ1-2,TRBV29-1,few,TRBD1,CSVSTGGSNYGYTF,TGCAGCGTGTCTACAGGGGGATCCAACTATGGCTACACCTTC
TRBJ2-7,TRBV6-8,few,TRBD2,CASRTAGGCDEQYF,TGTGCCAGCAGGACGGCGGGAGGGTGCGACGAGCAGTACTTC
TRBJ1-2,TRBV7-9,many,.,CASSGSGQNLYGYTF,TGTGCCAGCAGCGGATCTGGACAGAACCTCTATGGCTACACCTTC
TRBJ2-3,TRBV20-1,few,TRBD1,CSAIQGSDTQYF,TGCAGTGCTATACAGGGGTCAGATACGCAGTATTTT
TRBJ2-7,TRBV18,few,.,CASSPGGNHEQYF,TGTGCCAGCTCACCGGGCGGGAACCACGAGCAGTACTTC
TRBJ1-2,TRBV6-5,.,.,CASSTSAGDYNYGYTF,TGTGCCAGCAGTACCTCCGCGGGTGATTATAACTATGGCTACACCTTC
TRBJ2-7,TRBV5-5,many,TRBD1,CASKGQGDYEQYF,TGTGCCAGCAAGGGACAGGGGGACTACGAGCAGTACTTC
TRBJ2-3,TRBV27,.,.,CASSLRRDSDTQYF,TGTGCCAGCAGTCTTCGGCGGGACTCAGATACGCAGTATTTT
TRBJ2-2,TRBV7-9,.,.,CASSLPGVPFANTGELFF,TGTGCCAGCAGCTTACCGGGAGTACCGTTCGCGAACACCGGGGAGCTGTTTTTT
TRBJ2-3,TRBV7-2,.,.,CASSLVGRLTDTQYF,TGTGCCAGCAGCTTAGTAGGGCGCCTCACAGATACGCAGTATTTT
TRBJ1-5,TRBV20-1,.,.,CSARYRDSNQPQHF,TGCAGTGCTAGGTACAGGGATAGCAATCAGCCCCAGCATTTT
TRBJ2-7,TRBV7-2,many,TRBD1,CASSSTGGSLPTGQYF,TGTGCCAGCAGCTCGACAGGGGGCAGCCTACCTACAGGGCAGTACTTC
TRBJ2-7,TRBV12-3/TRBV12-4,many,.,CASSLLEGDEQYF,TGTGCCAGCAGCCTACTGGAGGGCGACGAGCAGTACTTC
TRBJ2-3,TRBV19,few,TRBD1,CASNFYRGFWSDTQYF,TGTGCCAGTAACTTCTACAGGGGATTTTGGTCAGATACGCAGTATTTT
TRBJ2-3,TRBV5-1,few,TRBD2,CASSLIAGGDVQSTDTQYF,TGCGCCAGCAGCTTAATAGCGGGGGGCGATGTTCAGAGCACAGATACGCAGTATTTT
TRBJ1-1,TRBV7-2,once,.,CASSLRRWNTEAFF,TGTGCCAGCAGCTTACGGAGATGGAACACTGAAGCTTTCTTT